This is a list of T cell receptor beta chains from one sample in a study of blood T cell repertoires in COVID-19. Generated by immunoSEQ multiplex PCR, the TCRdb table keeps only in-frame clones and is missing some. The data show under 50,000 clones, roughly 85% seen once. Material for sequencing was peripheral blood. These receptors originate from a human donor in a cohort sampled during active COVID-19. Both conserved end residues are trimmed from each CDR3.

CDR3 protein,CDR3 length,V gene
ASRVTQLSSYEQY,13,TRBV2
SAGGPDEQY,9,TRBV20-1
ASRVADHPSYEQY,13,TRBV5-5
ASSQDGYRAKDTQY,14,TRBV4-3
ASSSGHSTDTQY,12,TRBV5-1
ASSWGSDTQY,10,TRBV5-6
ASSRLGGSTEAF,12,TRBV7-3
ASSSSLEVEAF,11,TRBV5-4
ASSPDMNTEAF,11,TRBV18
ASRGGDGSPLH,11,TRBV19
ASNPRQGCYGYT,12,TRBV23-1